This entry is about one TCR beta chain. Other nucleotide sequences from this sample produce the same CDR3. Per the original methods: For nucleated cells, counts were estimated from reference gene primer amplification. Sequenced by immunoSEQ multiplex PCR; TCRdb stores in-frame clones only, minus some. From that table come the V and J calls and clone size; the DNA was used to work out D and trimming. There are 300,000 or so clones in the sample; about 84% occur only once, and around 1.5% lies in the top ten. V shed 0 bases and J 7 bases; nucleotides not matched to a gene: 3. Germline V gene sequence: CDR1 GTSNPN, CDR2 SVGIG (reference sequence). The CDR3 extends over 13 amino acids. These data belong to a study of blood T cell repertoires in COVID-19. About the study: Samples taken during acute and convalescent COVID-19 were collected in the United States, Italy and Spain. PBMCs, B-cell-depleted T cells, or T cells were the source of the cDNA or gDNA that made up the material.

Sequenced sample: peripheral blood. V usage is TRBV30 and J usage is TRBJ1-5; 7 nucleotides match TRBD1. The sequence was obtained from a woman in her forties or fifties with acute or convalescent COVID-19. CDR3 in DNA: TGTGCCTGGAGTGTACAGGGGAACCAGCCCCAGCATTTT. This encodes CAWSVQGNQPQHF. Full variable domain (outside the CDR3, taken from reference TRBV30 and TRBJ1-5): SQTIHQWPATLVQPVGSPLSLECTVEGTSNPNLYWYRQAAGRGLQLLFYSVGIGQISSEVPQNLSASRPQDRQFILSSKKLLLSDSGFYLCAWSVQGNQPQHFGDGTRLSIL.